This passage covers 5 T cell receptor beta chains from one sample sequenced in a study of early stage breast cancer tumors. Clones were read by immunoSEQ multiplex PCR, and TCRdb kept only the in-frame ones, dropping some. This table holds some 70,000 clones, roughly 80% found once. Sequencing was carried out using blood. Source of these receptors: a person between 55 and 70 years old with breast cancer.

The chain recombines TRBV7-3 with TRBJ2-3; 8 bases agree with TRBD2. Trimming at V came to 5 bases and at J to 3 bases, leaving 4 bases not matched to a gene. From germline, CDR1 is SGHTA and CDR2 FQGTGA. CDR3 size: 14 residues. The CDR3 bases are TGTGCCAGCAGCCTCGGGGGGGTGACAGATACGCAGTATTTT. This codes for CASSLGGVTDTQYF. The whole variable domain, remainder taken from reference TRBV7-3 and TRBJ2-3, is GAGVSQTPSNKVTEKGKYVELRCDPISGHTALYWYRQSLGQGPEFLIYFQGTGAADDSGLPNDRFFAVRPEGSVSTLKIQRTERGDSAVYLCASSLGGVTDTQYFGPGTRLTVL.

CDR3 DNA sequence: TGTGCCAGTAGCGTAAGCGGGAGGGCCTGGATGGGCAATGAGCAGTTCTTC. Translation gives CASSVSGRAWMGNEQFF. The chain is built from TRBV19 and TRBJ2-1, with 10 bases that match TRBD2. This CDR3 contains 17 residues. The germline CDR1 and CDR2 sequences are LNHDA and SQIVND (reference sequence). Trimming removed 6 bases from V and 6 bases from J; junction bases left unmatched: 14.

This clone was counted a few times. CDR3 residues: CASSQDSGAHYEQYF. The CDR3 region has the DNA TGCGCCAGCAGCCAAGATAGCGGGGCGCACTACGAGCAGTACTTC. This chain joins TRBV4-1 and TRBJ2-7, with 8 bases matching TRBD2. The CDR3 runs 15 residues. Germline V gene sequence: CDR1 MGHRA, CDR2 YSYEKL. Losses at the gene ends were 0 bases for V and 3 bases for J; bases not matched to a gene: 4.

The chain couples TRBV7-9 to TRBJ2-7; D ambiguous. The CDR3 is 12 amino acids. Trimming pared 5 bases from V and 1 base from J, leaving 6 bases between. The germline V gene encodes CDR1 SEHNR and CDR2 FQNEAQ (reference sequence). CDR3 sequence (DNA): TGTGCCAGCAGCGGACGGTCCTACGAGCAGTACTTC. Its translation: CASSGRSYEQYF.

The rearrangement links TRBV18 to TRBJ2-5; possible D gene TRBD1, 6 bases. CDR1 is KGHSH, CDR2 LQKENI, per germline. The CDR3 sequence is 15 residues long. Deletions cut 2 bases from V and 3 bases from J, with 13 bases between. In nucleotides, the CDR3 is TGTGCCAGCTCACCAGAGACAGGTTCAAAAGAGACCCAGTACTTC. Amino acids: CASSPETGSKETQYF.